This is a list of T cell receptor beta chains from one sample in a study of beta chain features in type 1 diabetes. The data were produced by immunoSEQ multiplex PCR, yet TCRdb's version contains in-frame clones alone and is incomplete. The sample carries approximately 29,000 clones, around 60% recorded once. Sequencing was carried out using Tregs from blood. The receptors originated from a woman aged 30 to 39 with type 1 diabetes. Both conserved end residues are part of each CDR3. Each record gives: D gene, V gene, J gene, clone size, CDR3 DNA, CDR3 protein. D genes are given only for firm matches. The size entry is marked missing in some rows and otherwise reads once, few, many or a size class.

D: -; V: TRBV5-1; J: TRBJ2-7; size: -; DNA: TGCGCCAGCAGCTTCAGGGAAAAGAAGTACTTC; CDR3: CASSFREKKYF
D: TRBD1; V: TRBV19; J: TRBJ1-5; size: -; DNA: TGTGCCAGTAGTGCAAGGACAGGGGGAATTTTTCAGCCCCAGCATTTT; CDR3: CASSARTGGIFQPQHF
D: TRBD1; V: TRBV28; J: TRBJ2-6; size: -; DNA: TGTGCCATCGCGGGACAGGGGGCGGCTGGGGCCAACGTCCTGACTTTC; CDR3: CAIAGQGAAGANVLTF
D: TRBD1; V: TRBV7-9; J: TRBJ1-6; size: -; DNA: TGTGCCAGCGGAAGGGACAGCTATAATTCACCCCTCCACTTT; CDR3: CASGRDSYNSPLHF
D: -; V: TRBV18; J: TRBJ1-1; size: -; DNA: TGTGCCAGCTCACCACGTGACGGGGGGGAGTCTGAAGCTTTCTTT; CDR3: CASSPRDGGESEAFF
D: -; V: TRBV5-4; J: TRBJ1-3; size: few; DNA: TGTGCCAGCGAGCGGAAAGGGACTGGAAACACCATATATTTT; CDR3: CASERKGTGNTIYF
D: -; V: TRBV11-2; J: TRBJ1-2; size: -; DNA: TGTGCCAGCAGCTTGCGGCAGAGAGACTATGGCTACACCTTC; CDR3: CASSLRQRDYGYTF
D: -; V: TRBV5-1; J: TRBJ2-1; size: -; DNA: TGCGCCAGCAGCTTGGCCACGAGCTCCTACAATGAGCAGTTCTTC; CDR3: CASSLATSSYNEQFF
D: -; V: TRBV4-2; J: TRBJ1-1; size: -; DNA: TGTGCCAGCAGCCCGAGGGAGGGAGGCACTGAAGCTTTCTTT; CDR3: CASSPREGGTEAFF
D: TRBD1; V: TRBV11-2; J: TRBJ2-2; size: -; DNA: TGTGCCAGCAGCTTAGCCGGGACAGGGAACACCGGGGAGCTGTTTTTT; CDR3: CASSLAGTGNTGELFF
D: TRBD2; V: TRBV5-1; J: TRBJ2-7; size: -; DNA: TGCGCCAGCAGCATACTAGCGAGCTCCTACGAGCAGTACTTC; CDR3: CASSILASSYEQYF
D: TRBD2; V: TRBV29-1; J: TRBJ2-3; size: few; DNA: TGCAGCGTTGGGGGAGCCGGGACTAGAGCAGATACGCAGTATTTT; CDR3: CSVGGAGTRADTQYF
D: TRBD1; V: TRBV5-6; J: TRBJ1-2; size: -; DNA: TGTGCCAGCAGTTCGACAGGGGAAAATGGCTACACCTTC; CDR3: CASSSTGENGYTF
D: -; V: TRBV6-1; J: TRBJ1-1; size: few; DNA: TGTGCCAGCAGCCCCCAGAGGTACACTGAAGCTTTCTTT; CDR3: CASSPQRYTEAFF
D: TRBD1; V: TRBV6-6; J: TRBJ1-1; size: -; DNA: TGTGCCAGCAGCCGACAGGGGTTGAACACTGAAGCTTTCTTT; CDR3: CASSRQGLNTEAFF
D: -; V: TRBV5-1; J: TRBJ1-1; size: -; DNA: TGCGCCAGCAGCTTCAGATTGAACACTGAAGCTTTCTTT; CDR3: CASSFRLNTEAFF
D: TRBD1; V: TRBV27; J: TRBJ1-4; size: -; DNA: TGTGCCAGCAGGCCCAGGGGGCGCAAAACTAATGAAAAACTGTTTTTT; CDR3: CASRPRGRKTNEKLFF
D: -; V: TRBV20-1; J: TRBJ2-1; size: -; DNA: TGCAGTGCCCGGTACAATGAGCAGTTCTTC; CDR3: CSARYNEQFF
D: TRBD2; V: TRBV7-9; J: TRBJ2-1; size: -; DNA: TGTGCCAGCAGCTTAGCCACTAGCGGGAGCTACGATGAGCAGTTCTTC; CDR3: CASSLATSGSYDEQFF
D: -; V: TRBV19; J: TRBJ1-5; size: -; DNA: TGTGCCAGTAGCTACCTCCGGGGTAGCAATCAGCCCCAGCATTTT; CDR3: CASSYLRGSNQPQHF
D: -; V: TRBV5-6; J: TRBJ1-5; size: -; DNA: TGTGCCAGCAGCTACCGGGGTCAGCCCCAGCATTTT; CDR3: CASSYRGQPQHF
D: -; V: TRBV5-1; J: TRBJ2-6; size: few; DNA: TGCGCCAGCAGCTTGGCTCCTGGGGCCAACGTCCTGACTTTC; CDR3: CASSLAPGANVLTF
D: -; V: TRBV12-5; J: TRBJ2-5; size: -; DNA: TGTGCTAGTGGTTTGGTACTTACCGGGACCCAGTACTTC; CDR3: CASGLVLTGTQYF
D: TRBD2; V: TRBV5-4; J: TRBJ2-3; size: few; DNA: TGTGCCAGCAGCTTGGACCTAGCGGGAGCAGATACGCAGTATTTT; CDR3: CASSLDLAGADTQYF
D: -; V: TRBV7-3; J: TRBJ2-7; size: few; DNA: TGTGCCAGCAGCTTAGTCCCAGGGTACGAGCAGTACTTC; CDR3: CASSLVPGYEQYF
D: TRBD2; V: TRBV18; J: TRBJ2-1; size: -; DNA: TGTGCCAGCTCACCACCGCTAGCGGGAGGGCCGTATGAGCAGTTCTTC; CDR3: CASSPPLAGGPYEQFF
D: -; V: TRBV19; J: TRBJ1-3; size: -; DNA: TGTGCCAGTCGTACTAGAAACACCATATATTTT; CDR3: CASRTRNTIYF
D: -; V: TRBV6-1; J: TRBJ1-6; size: -; DNA: TGTGCCAGCAGTGGACCAACAGGGTCCAGCTATAATTCACCCCTCCACTTT; CDR3: CASSGPTGSSYNSPLHF
D: -; V: TRBV11-2; J: TRBJ2-1; size: -; DNA: TGTGCCAGCAGCTCCCCCGGACCTCGGGGCCCAGGGGCCCTGAATGAGCAGTTCTTC; CDR3: CASSSPGPRGPGALNEQFF
D: -; V: TRBV7-9; J: TRBJ1-2; size: -; DNA: TGTGCCAGCAGCCATACAGGGATCTATGGCTACACCTTC; CDR3: CASSHTGIYGYTF
D: TRBD1; V: TRBV5-6; J: TRBJ2-7; size: -; DNA: TGTGCCAGCAGCAAGCCGGGACAGCTTTACGAGCAGTACTTC; CDR3: CASSKPGQLYEQYF
D: -; V: TRBV6-5; J: TRBJ1-5; size: -; DNA: TGTGCCAGCAGTGGACTACGAAATCAGCCCCAGCATTTT; CDR3: CASSGLRNQPQHF
D: TRBD1; V: TRBV27; J: TRBJ2-6; size: -; DNA: TGTGCCAGCAGTTGGGACAGGGACTCTGGGGCCAACGTCCTGACTTTC; CDR3: CASSWDRDSGANVLTF
D: TRBD1; V: TRBV6-5; J: TRBJ1-6; size: -; DNA: TGTGCCAGCAGTACGGGACAGTCCTATAATTCACCCCTCCACTTT; CDR3: CASSTGQSYNSPLHF
D: TRBD2; V: TRBV19; J: TRBJ2-5; size: -; DNA: TGTGCCAGCTCCGGGACTAGCGGCCTAAAGCTTTTGGAGACCCAGTACTTC; CDR3: CASSGTSGLKLLETQYF
D: -; V: TRBV7-6; J: TRBJ1-1; size: -; DNA: TGTGCCAGCAGCGCCCGGGCTTCAATCAGGGACACTGAAGCTTTCTTT; CDR3: CASSARASIRDTEAFF
D: -; V: TRBV6-5; J: TRBJ1-3; size: -; DNA: TGTGCCAGCAGTTATGGGGAGCGGAACACCATATATTTT; CDR3: CASSYGERNTIYF
D: TRBD1; V: TRBV25-1; J: TRBJ2-5; size: few; DNA: TGTGCCAGCAGTGAGCGGACAGGGGGTCGTTCGGAGACCCAGTACTTC; CDR3: CASSERTGGRSETQYF
D: -; V: TRBV6-6; J: TRBJ1-1; size: few; DNA: TGTGCCAGCAGTTACCAGGGGAACACTGAAGCTTTCTTT; CDR3: CASSYQGNTEAFF
D: TRBD2; V: TRBV4-2; J: TRBJ2-3; size: few; DNA: TGTGCCAGCAGCCCTAGCGGGGGCACAGATACGCAGTATTTT; CDR3: CASSPSGGTDTQYF
D: TRBD1; V: TRBV9; J: TRBJ1-2; size: -; DNA: TGTGCCAGCAGCCCGGTGACAGGGGGGCATGGCTACACCTTC; CDR3: CASSPVTGGHGYTF
D: -; V: TRBV30; J: TRBJ1-5; size: once; DNA: TGTGCCTGGCGACGAAGCGAGAAACAGCCCCAGCATTTT; CDR3: CAWRRSEKQPQHF
D: -; V: TRBV5-1; J: TRBJ1-2; size: -; DNA: TGCGCCAGCAGCTTTAGCGGACCCTATGGCTACACCTTC; CDR3: CASSFSGPYGYTF